The 2 T cell receptor beta chains below were found in one sample sequenced in a study of Graves' ophthalmopathy and Graves' hyperthyroidism. CDR3 regions of TCR beta were amplified from RNA transcripts. Second-round multiplex PCR came after first-round RT-PCR with HTBI primers. TCRdb re-called the multiplex PCR reads through MiXCR, storing one row per CDR3 protein. Of about 1.1 million distinct CDR3 sequences in the sample, roughly 35% were seen once. Source material: peripheral blood or thyroid tissue (not recorded which). These receptors were taken from an adult man with Graves' hyperthyroidism.

The J gene is TRBJ2-7, the V gene TRBV4-1; D is unresolved. This CDR3 comprises 15 residues. V lost 5 bases, J lost 2 bases, and 16 bases lay in between. Germline V gene lookup returns CDR1 MGHRA and CDR2 YSYEKL. The CDR3, as DNA: TGCGCCAGCAGCTTAGGTTTGGGTCCAACCTACGAGCAGTACTTC. This encodes CASSLGLGPTYEQYF.

This clonotype was counted many times. As DNA, the CDR3 is TGTGCCAGCAGTGAGGCTAGGGGGCACGGTGGGGAGCAGTACTTC. This encodes CASSEARGHGGEQYF. The rearrangement uses TRBV25-1 and TRBJ2-7; the match to TRBD1 covers 7 bases. Trimming took 3 bases from V and 7 from J; bases not matched to a gene: 12. This CDR3 has 15 amino acids. Germline V gene data show CDR1 as MGHDK and CDR2 as SYGVNS.